The next 21 T cell receptor beta chains were all read from a single sample in a study of technical replicates of blood from a handful of donors. TCRdb's copy holds only in-frame clones and misses some; the assay was immunoSEQ multiplex PCR. Altogether some 80,000 clones are present, around nine tenths being singletons, with the ten largest covering 0.25%. The sequenced sample was T cells isolated from PBMCs. Source of these receptors: a human donor in good health.

The V and J genes are TRBV5-1 and TRBJ2-3; D is ambiguous. Trimming stripped 8 bases from V and 0 bases from J, with 13 bases between. Germline loops: CDR1 SGHRS, CDR2 YFSETQ. There are 14 residues in the CDR3. The CDR3 is CASQSAPSTDTQYF. CDR3 in DNA: TGCGCCAGTCAGAGCGCCCCAAGCACAGATACGCAGTATTTT.

The chain links TRBV19 to TRBJ1-4; D possibly corresponds to TRBD1 (6 bases). The V end lost 5 bases, the J end lost 6 bases, and 16 bases lay between the germline ends. The CDR3 has 15 amino acids. CDR1 is LNHDA, CDR2 SQIVND, per germline (reference sequence). The CDR3 sequence is CASSVSGVGDEKLFF. CDR3 in DNA: TGTGCCAGTAGTGTTTCAGGGGTTGGGGATGAAAAACTGTTTTTT.

V usage is TRBV12-5 and J usage is TRBJ1-1; TRBD1 might be the D (6 bases). Trimming pared 0 bases from V and 5 bases from J, leaving 13 bases between. CDR3 length equals 15 residues. Germline loops: CDR1 LGHNT, CDR2 FRNRAP. CDR3 bases: TGTGCTAGTGGTTTGGTACAGGGAGGGCGGACTGAAGCTTTCTTT. Protein product: CASGLVQGGRTEAFF. Variable domain in full (rest from reference TRBV12-5 and TRBJ1-1): DARVTQTPRHKVTEMGQEVTMRCQPILGHNTVFWYRQTMMQGLELLAYFRNRAPLDDSGMPKDRFSAEMPDATLATLKIQPSEPRDSAVYFCASGLVQGGRTEAFFGQGTRLTVV.

The rearrangement links TRBV9 to TRBJ1-3; D gene uncertain. Trimming removed 3 bases from V and 1 base from J, with 17 bases in between. This CDR3 has 17 amino acids. The germline V gene has CDR1 SGDLS and CDR2 YYNGEE. The DNA for the CDR3 is TGTGCCAGCAGCGAGGCGGTCGGAGGGATGTCTGGAAACACCATATATTTT. It specifies CASSEAVGGMSGNTIYF.

The chain is built from TRBV4-1 and TRBJ2-5; 9 positions match TRBD2. Germline V gene sequence: CDR1 MGHRA, CDR2 YSYEKL. The CDR3 runs to 17 residues. After removal of 1 base from V and 5 bases from J, the junction contained 11 bases not matched to a gene. The CDR3 DNA is TGCGCCAGCAGCCAAGCTCCGTTAGCGGGGGTCCAGGAGACCCAGTACTTC. This encodes CASSQAPLAGVQETQYF.

J is TRBJ2-1 and V is TRBV19, with TRBD1 matching over 10 bases. The trim removed 5 bases at V and 7 bases at J, leaving 5 bases unmatched. CDR1 is LNHDA, CDR2 SQIVND, per germline (reference sequence). CDR3 length: 14 residues. The CDR3 region has the DNA TGTGCCAGTAGTCTCGGACAGGGGGTAAATGAGCAGTTCTTC. This gives the protein CASSLGQGVNEQFF.

This chain connects TRBV27 to TRBJ1-1; the match to TRBD1 covers 8 bases. CDR3 length: 16 residues. V lost 8 bases to trimming and J lost 2 bases; unmatched junction nucleotides: 13. Germline V gene sequence: CDR1 MNHEY, CDR2 SMNVEV (reference sequence). Written as DNA, the CDR3 is TGTGCCAGCCTCTCCGGACAGGGAGTGGAAAACACTGAAGCTTTCTTT. It codes for CASLSGQGVENTEAFF.

The chain combines TRBV5-1 with TRBJ1-4; no reliable D call. Trimming removed 0 bases from V and 13 bases from J, with 13 bases in between. CDR3 length equals 13 residues. Germline V lookup: CDR1 SGHRS, CDR2 YFSETQ. CDR3 nucleotide sequence: TGCGCCAGCAGCTTGGCCGGCCTATCGGGACTGTTTTTT. Its protein product is CASSLAGLSGLFF.

J is TRBJ1-4 and V is TRBV5-4, with a tentative D call TRBD1 (6 bases). The CDR3 loop spans 14 amino acids. Trimming removed 4 bases at V and 4 bases at J, with 11 bases between. The V gene's germline CDR1 is SGHNT and CDR2 YYREEE (reference sequence). The CDR3 DNA follows: TGTGCCAGCAGCCGAGGACAGATTAATGAAAAACTGTTTTTT. Translated: CASSRGQINEKLFF.

The chain links TRBV4-1 to TRBJ2-6; 7 positions match TRBD1. There are 18 residues in the CDR3. V shed 6 bases and J 0 bases; nucleotides not matched to a gene: 11. CDR1 and CDR2 from the germline V gene are MGHRA and YSYEKL. The CDR3 loop is CASSPPRTGRSGANVLTF. In DNA, the CDR3 is TGCGCCAGCAGTCCCCCCCGGACAGGACGCTCTGGGGCCAACGTCCTGACTTTC.

The V gene is TRBV6-1, the J gene TRBJ2-5; TRBD1 might be the D (6 bases). Germline V gives CDR1 MNHNS, CDR2 SASEGT. The CDR3 totals 15 residues. V was pared by 8 bases and J by 2 bases, with 18 bases between. CDR3 region: CASLTGSLPQETQYF. The CDR3 bases are TGTGCCAGCTTGACAGGATCCCTCCCTCAAGAGACCCAGTACTTC.

The gene calls are TRBV9 and TRBJ1-6, with D maybe TRBD1 (6 bases). The V and J ends lost 3 bases and 7 bases respectively, with 17 bases between them. Germline V CDR1 and CDR2: SGDLS, YYNGEE. There are 16 residues in the CDR3. CDR3 residues: CASSDPSTGNNSPLHF. As DNA, the CDR3 is TGTGCCAGCAGCGACCCATCTACAGGGAACAATTCACCCCTCCACTTT.

V usage is TRBV28 and J usage is TRBJ1-1; no clear D. CDR1 MDHEN and CDR2 SYDVKM come from the germline V gene. The CDR3 spans 13 residues. V shed 6 bases and J shed 4 bases, with 12 bases lying between them. In DNA form, the CDR3 reads TGTGCCAGCAGCTTAGAAGGGAGCACTGAAGCTTTCTTT. This sequence encodes CASSLEGSTEAFF.

The chain couples TRBV5-1 to TRBJ2-1; a possible D gene is TRBD1 (5 bases). The CDR3 is made up of 16 amino acids. The V end lost 7 bases, the J end lost 0 bases, and 17 bases lay between the germline ends. Per germline, CDR1 SGHRS and CDR2 YFSETQ. CDR3 bases: TGCGCCAGCGGCGGTCAGGGATGGAGCTCCTACAATGAGCAGTTCTTC. This encodes CASGGQGWSSYNEQFF.

V and J are TRBV6-6 and TRBJ2-7; 12 bases map to TRBD2. Germline assignment: CDR1 MNHNY and CDR2 SVGAGI (reference sequence). The CDR3 has 15 residues. The V segment lost 5 bases and the J segment 2 bases; nucleotides outside the gene matches: 4. CDR3 amino acids: CASSALAGGTYEQYF. The DNA for the CDR3 is TGTGCCAGCAGTGCACTAGCGGGGGGTACCTACGAGCAGTACTTC.

The chain links TRBV27 to TRBJ1-5; the D gene is possibly TRBD1 (6 bases). Germline lookup yields CDR1 MNHEY and CDR2 SMNVEV (reference sequence). CDR3 length: 17 residues. The V end was cut by 2 bases, the J end by 4 bases, with 18 bases between. In DNA, the CDR3 is TGTGCCAGCAGTTTACCCCCTCGCGGGGGGCGAAATCAGCCCCAGCATTTT. Protein sequence: CASSLPPRGGRNQPQHF.

The chain carries TRBV5-1 and TRBJ2-5; D is unresolved. The CDR3 extends over 14 amino acids. V lost 1 base and J 0 bases, leaving 7 bases between the germline ends. Germline CDR1 and CDR2: SGHRS and YFSETQ. The CDR3, as DNA: TGCGCCAGCAGCTTGAACGGGTACCAAGAGACCCAGTACTTC. It codes for CASSLNGYQETQYF. The whole variable domain, filled in from reference TRBV5-1 and TRBJ2-5, reads KAGVTQTPRYLIKTRGQQVTLSCSPISGHRSVSWYQQTPGQGLQFLFEYFSETQRNKGNFPGRFSGRQFSNSRSEMNVSTLELGDSALYLCASSLNGYQETQYFGPGTRLLVL.

The V gene is TRBV5-1, the J gene TRBJ1-4; 8 bases map to TRBD1. V was clipped by 3 bases and J by 3 bases; unmatched bases: 1. Germline lookup yields CDR1 SGHRS and CDR2 YFSETQ. The CDR3 extends over 14 amino acids. CDR3 DNA sequence: TGCGCCAGCAGCTCGGGACAGGCTAATGAAAAACTGTTTTTT. This codes for CASSSGQANEKLFF.

This clone occurred once. J is TRBJ2-7 and V is TRBV2; D possibly corresponds to TRBD1 (6 bases). This CDR3 spans 14 amino acids. V was trimmed by 7 bases and J by 0 bases, leaving 13 bases between them. Germline CDR1 and CDR2: SNHLY and FYNNEI. The CDR3 loop reads CASTRGLSSYEQYF. Written as DNA, the CDR3 is TGTGCCAGCACTAGGGGGTTAAGCTCCTACGAGCAGTACTTC.

V usage is TRBV30 and J usage is TRBJ2-1; tentatively, D is TRBD2 (7 bases). Germline V gives CDR1 GTSNPN, CDR2 SVGIG (reference sequence). The CDR3 consists of 14 residues. V gave up 7 bases and J gave up 8 bases, with 21 bases separating them. Written as DNA, the CDR3 is TGTGCCTTACAGACGGGGGGCCCGGGTGATGAGCAGTTCTTC. Amino acids: CALQTGGPGDEQFF.

The J gene is TRBJ2-5, the V gene TRBV5-4; D is perhaps TRBD2 (6 bases). Germline-derived CDR1 and CDR2 are SGHNT and YYREEE (reference sequence). The CDR3 is made up of 13 amino acids. Trimming removed 2 bases at V and 7 bases at J, with 12 bases between. The CDR3 region is CASSFPGVGTQYF. The CDR3 DNA is TGTGCCAGCAGCTTTCCGGGGGTTGGGACCCAGTACTTC. The full variable domain, completed using reference TRBV5-4 and TRBJ2-5, is ETGVTQSPTHLIKTRGQQVTLRCSSQSGHNTVSWYQQALGQGPQFIFQYYREEENGRGNFPPRFSGLQFPNYSSELNVNALELDDSALYLCASSFPGVGTQYFGPGTRLLVL.